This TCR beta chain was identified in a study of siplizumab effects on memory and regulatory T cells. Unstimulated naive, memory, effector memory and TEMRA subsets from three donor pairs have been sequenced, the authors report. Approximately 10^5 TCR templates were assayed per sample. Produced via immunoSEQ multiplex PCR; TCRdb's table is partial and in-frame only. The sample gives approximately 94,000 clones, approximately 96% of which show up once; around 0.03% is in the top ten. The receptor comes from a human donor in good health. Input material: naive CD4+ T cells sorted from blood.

The CDR3 spells CASTNLGAGYGYTF. DNA of the CDR3: TGTGCCAGCACAAATTTGGGGGCGGGATATGGCTACACCTTC. The V and J genes are TRBV27 and TRBJ1-2, with D perhaps matching TRBD1 (6 bases). With 7 bases removed from V and 5 bases from J, the gap between germline ends came to 17 bases. Germline CDR1 is MNHEY and CDR2 is SMNVEV (reference sequence). The CDR3 length is 14 residues.